These 14 T cell receptor beta chains share one sample of origin, sequenced in a study of CXCR3-negative and CXCR3-positive naive CD8 T cells. Study-wide points: Greater hydrophobicity was found in TRB CDR3s of CXCR3-positive naive cells than of CXCR3-negative naive cells.

The libraries of TRB cDNA were constructed through 5' RACE using UMI labels. TCRdb re-called the 5' RACE reads; every CDR3 protein appears as one record, without DNA. The sample totals roughly 120,000 distinct CDR3 sequences; its top ten clones hold 0.5% to 0.6%. Antigen specificity for these receptors is unknown. Material for sequencing was naive CXCR3+ CD8+ T cells from blood. Documented subset: CD45RO-CCR7+CD27+CD95- naive CD8+ T cells expressing CXCR3 (TNR3+). These receptor sequences come from a human donor in good health. Some clones in this sample may be carry-over from other donors' samples.

The chain is built from TRBV19 and TRBJ2-3. The germline V gene has CDR1 LNHDA and CDR2 SQIVND (reference sequence). This CDR3 has 13 amino acids. The CDR3 protein is CASSMASTDTQYF.

The chain joins TRBV20-1 to TRBJ2-1; with no DNA, the TCRdb D assignment of TRBD1 cannot be verified. Germline CDR1 is DFQATT and CDR2 is SNEGSKA (reference sequence). This CDR3 region has 13 residues. CDR3 region: CSARGDTYNEQFF.

This chain links TRBV15 with TRBJ2-3. The length of the CDR3 is 13 residues. Per germline, CDR1 LNHNV and CDR2 YYDKDF (reference sequence). This CDR3 reads CATGTSTTDTQYF.

The rearrangement links TRBV5-1 to TRBJ2-7; TCRdb picks TRBD1, but there is no DNA to check that call. The CDR3 is 14 amino acids. Germline lookup yields CDR1 SGHRS and CDR2 YFSETQ. CDR3 protein: CASNPGQGSYEQYF.

V and J are TRBV15 and TRBJ2-5; TCRdb's assignment of TRBD1 cannot be checked, as there is no DNA. From germline, CDR1 is LNHNV and CDR2 YYDKDF (reference sequence). The CDR3 spans 14 residues. The CDR3 sequence is CATSSRGGQETQYF.

V usage is TRBV5-1 and J usage is TRBJ2-7; TCRdb's D gene call, TRBD2, goes unchecked for lack of DNA. The CDR3 consists of 15 residues. Germline values: CDR1 SGHRS, CDR2 YFSETQ. CDR3 residues: CASSLMSASPYEQYF.

V usage is TRBV4-1 and J usage is TRBJ2-7; TCRdb names TRBD2, which stays unverified in the absence of DNA. The CDR3 is made up of 16 amino acids. The germline V gene encodes CDR1 MGHRA and CDR2 YSYEKL. This CDR3 reads CASSPTGGSSSYEQYF.

This rearrangement joins TRBV29-1 to TRBJ2-7; TCRdb lists TRBD2, though no DNA is available to test this call. Germline lookup yields CDR1 SQVTM and CDR2 ANQGSEA. The CDR3 runs 13 residues. CDR3: CSALAGLPYEQYF.

The rearrangement joins TRBV7-9 to TRBJ1-2; TCRdb lists TRBD1, though no DNA is available to test this call. Germline values: CDR1 SEHNR, CDR2 FQNEAQ (reference sequence). This CDR3 has 15 amino acids. The CDR3 here is CASSPSTGTGYGYTF.

This chain connects TRBV29-1 to TRBJ2-1; TCRdb reports TRBD2, a call that lacks DNA to check it against. CDR3 size: 14 residues. CDR1 is SQVTM, CDR2 ANQGSEA, per germline. The CDR3 protein is CSSTSGGLYNEQFF.

The chain links TRBV28 to TRBJ2-5; TCRdb outputs TRBD2, but without DNA this stays unchecked. CDR3 size: 14 residues. CDR1 is MDHEN, CDR2 SYDVKM, per germline. Here the CDR3 reads CASSLRMWEETQYF.

This sequence joins TRBV5-5 and TRBJ2-7; TCRdb's D gene call, TRBD1, goes unchecked for lack of DNA. The CDR3 is 13 amino acids. Germline CDR1 and CDR2: SGHKS and YYEKEE (reference sequence). The CDR3 reads CASSWGQGDEQYF.

This chain links TRBV29-1 with TRBJ2-1; TCRdb proposes TRBD2, but this gene call is untestable without DNA. This CDR3 region has 17 residues. Germline V gene sequence: CDR1 SQVTM, CDR2 ANQGSEA. Here the CDR3 reads CSVELLRLAPMNNEQFF.

The gene calls are TRBV14 and TRBJ2-1; there is no DNA to check the TCRdb D call of TRBD1. Germline CDR1 and CDR2: SGHDN and FVKESK. The CDR3 length is 14 residues. The CDR3 loop is CASSHLTGVDEQFF.